The clone carrying this T cell receptor (beta chain) occurred a few times. Its antigen is still unknown. The CDR3 runs to 13 residues. The ends were cut back, 5 bases at V and 1 base at J, with 7 bases in the middle. Germline loops: CDR1 KGHDR, CDR2 SFDVKD. This sample is part of a study of T cells in Graves' hyperthyroidism and ophthalmopathy. RNA transcripts yielded amplified TCR beta CDR3 regions. The study used the HTBI primer set for a first-round RT-PCR of the TCR CDR3. TCRdb analysed the multiplex PCR reads with MiXCR anew, one entry per CDR3 protein. Among 650,000 to 700,000 distinct CDR3 sequences listed, approximately 15% were seen once. These patients, aged 18 to 65, had recently diagnosed hyperthyroidism lasting under 2 months. Patients were excluded for uncontrolled infection, other autoimmune disease, pregnancy or lactation. The PBMCs had their origin in roughly 9.4 ml of fresh peripheral blood.

Study-wide points: Using 13 V-J features, a model discriminated ophthalmopathy from stable hyperthyroidism.

The chain combines TRBV24-1 with TRBJ1-1; no clear D. The sequence derives from a man aged 45-65 years with Graves' hyperthyroidism. Specimen: blood. The CDR3 spells CATSVAENTEAFF. CDR3 sequence (DNA): TGTGCCACCAGTGTCGCGGAGAACACTGAAGCTTTCTTT.